One sample yielded the 10 T cell receptor beta chains listed below, sequenced in a study of T cells after posttransplantation cyclophosphamide. Profiled with immunoSEQ multiplex PCR; TCRdb holds only in-frame clones, not every one. The table shows about 18,000 clones, with less than 85% occurring only once. The sequenced sample was memory CD4+ T cells sorted from blood. The receptors originated from a young man in good health and a related stem cell transplant donor.

The chain has TRBV7-8 and TRBJ1-2; 10 bases line up with TRBD1. This CDR3 is built from 14 residues. Trimming at V came to 5 bases and at J to 6 bases, leaving 6 bases not matched to a gene. Germline-derived CDR1 and CDR2 are SGHVS and FQNEAQ. The CDR3 is CASSPRQGAHGYTF. CDR3 in DNA: TGTGCCAGCAGCCCCCGACAGGGGGCCCATGGCTACACCTTC.

The rearrangement joins TRBV7-9 to TRBJ2-1; D perhaps matches TRBD1 (6 bases). Germline assignment: CDR1 SEHNR and CDR2 FQNEAQ (reference sequence). CDR3 length: 13 amino acids. Between the trimmed V and J ends, which lost 5 bases and 4 bases, there was a span of 9 bases. This CDR3 reads CASSRGQYNEQFF. The CDR3 coding sequence is TGTGCCAGCAGCCGAGGACAGTACAATGAGCAGTTCTTC.

V and J are TRBV15 and TRBJ1-2, with 9 bases that match TRBD1. Looked up from germline, CDR1 is LNHNV and CDR2 is YYDKDF (reference sequence). The V segment lost 8 bases and the J segment 5 bases; nucleotides outside the gene matches: 3. CDR3 size: 12 residues. In DNA, the CDR3 is TGTGCCACCTCGGACAGGGGTTATGGCTACACCTTC. Translating it yields CATSDRGYGYTF.

This sequence joins TRBV25-1 and TRBJ2-7, with D possibly being TRBD2 (6 bases). The CDR3 covers 14 residues. Germline V CDR1 and CDR2: MGHDK, SYGVNS. Trimming removed 5 bases at V and 2 bases at J, with 13 bases between. This CDR3 is CASSPLRGTYEQYF. The CDR3 DNA follows: TGTGCCAGCAGTCCTCTACGGGGGACCTACGAGCAGTACTTC.

V usage is TRBV9 and J usage is TRBJ1-6; a possible D gene is TRBD1 (6 bases). V lost 0 bases and J 6 bases, leaving 10 bases between the germline ends. CDR1 is SGDLS, CDR2 YYNGEE, per germline. The CDR3 length is 15 residues. DNA of the CDR3: TGTGCCAGCAGCGTAGGGAACAGGGCTAATTCACCCCTCCACTTT. It translates to CASSVGNRANSPLHF.

The gene calls are TRBV5-1 and TRBJ1-1; D not resolved. With 0 bases removed from V and 1 base from J, the gap between germline ends came to 10 bases. The CDR3 runs to 15 residues. The V gene's germline CDR1 is SGHRS and CDR2 YFSETQ. The DNA of the CDR3 is TGCGCCAGCAGCTTGGATGGGAGACCGAACACTGAAGCTTTCTTT. This gives the protein CASSLDGRPNTEAFF.

This chain links TRBV5-5 with TRBJ1-4; D is perhaps TRBD1 (6 bases). The germline V and J ends were trimmed by 0 bases and 10 bases, with 13 bases remaining between them. The CDR3 contains 14 residues. Per the germline V gene, CDR1 is SGHKS and CDR2 is YYEKEE (reference sequence). The CDR3 sequence is CASSLDGGRGKLFF. The CDR3 DNA reads as TGTGCCAGCAGCTTGGACGGGGGGCGGGGAAAACTGTTTTTT.

V is TRBV9 and J is TRBJ2-5; D possibly corresponds to TRBD2 (5 bases). There are 14 residues in the CDR3. CDR1 is SGDLS, CDR2 YYNGEE, per germline. Trimming took off 3 bases at V and 7 bases at J, with 16 bases between the two ends. CDR3 DNA: TGTGCCAGCAGCGCACCCACCGGGGTGGGGACCCAGTACTTC. Its protein is CASSAPTGVGTQYF.

J is TRBJ2-7 and V is TRBV6-5, with 8 bases that match TRBD2. The junction had 8 bases not matched to a gene; V was cut back by 6 bases and J by 4 bases. The CDR3 sequence is 14 residues long. The germline CDR1 and CDR2 sequences are MNHEY and SVGAGI. The CDR3 spells CASRPGLGFYEQYF. CDR3 sequence (DNA): TGTGCCAGCAGACCGGGACTAGGGTTTTACGAGCAGTACTTC.

V gene TRBV4-2 combines with J gene TRBJ2-7, with TRBD1 matching over 10 bases. The trim removed 3 bases at V and 4 bases at J, leaving 6 bases unmatched. CDR1 and CDR2 (germline): LGHNA, YNFKEQ. The CDR3 is 15 residues long. The CDR3 DNA sequence: TGTGCCAGCAGCCAGGCTGACAGGGGGCTTTACGAGCAGTACTTC. It codes for CASSQADRGLYEQYF.